The present T cell receptor (beta chain) was sequenced within a study of blood T cell repertoires in COVID-19. Data came from immunoSEQ multiplex PCR; TCRdb stores just in-frame clones and leaves some out. The repertoire consists of 200,000 to 250,000 clones, with around four fifths occurring once and the leading ten covering approximately 8%. The germline gives CDR1 KGHDR, CDR2 SFDVKD. There are 16 residues in the CDR3. J lost 7 bases, V lost 3 bases, and 4 bases had no gene match. This clone showed up just a few times. The chain carries TRBV24-1 and TRBJ2-1; 14 nucleotides match TRBD2. This TCR was recovered from a woman aged 45-65 years with active or convalescent COVID-19. The sample was peripheral blood. This chain's CDR3 is CATSDLGTSGSNEQFF. CDR3 DNA sequence: TGTGCCACCAGTGATCTAGGGACTAGCGGGAGTAATGAGCAGTTCTTC.